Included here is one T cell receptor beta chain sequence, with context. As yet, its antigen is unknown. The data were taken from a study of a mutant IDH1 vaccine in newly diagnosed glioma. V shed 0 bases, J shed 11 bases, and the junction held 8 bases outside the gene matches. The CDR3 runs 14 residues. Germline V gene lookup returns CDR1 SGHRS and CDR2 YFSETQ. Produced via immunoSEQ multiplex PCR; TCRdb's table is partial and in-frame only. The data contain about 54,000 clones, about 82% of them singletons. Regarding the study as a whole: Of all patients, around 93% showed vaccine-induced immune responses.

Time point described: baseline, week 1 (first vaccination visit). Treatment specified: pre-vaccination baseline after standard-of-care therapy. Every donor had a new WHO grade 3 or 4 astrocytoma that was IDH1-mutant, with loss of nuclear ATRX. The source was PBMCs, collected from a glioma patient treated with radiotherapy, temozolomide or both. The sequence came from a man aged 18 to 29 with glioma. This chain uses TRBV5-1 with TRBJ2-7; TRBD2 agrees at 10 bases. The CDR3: CASSLVGLAGDKYF. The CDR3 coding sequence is TGCGCCAGCAGCTTGGTTGGCCTAGCGGGAGATAAGTACTTC.